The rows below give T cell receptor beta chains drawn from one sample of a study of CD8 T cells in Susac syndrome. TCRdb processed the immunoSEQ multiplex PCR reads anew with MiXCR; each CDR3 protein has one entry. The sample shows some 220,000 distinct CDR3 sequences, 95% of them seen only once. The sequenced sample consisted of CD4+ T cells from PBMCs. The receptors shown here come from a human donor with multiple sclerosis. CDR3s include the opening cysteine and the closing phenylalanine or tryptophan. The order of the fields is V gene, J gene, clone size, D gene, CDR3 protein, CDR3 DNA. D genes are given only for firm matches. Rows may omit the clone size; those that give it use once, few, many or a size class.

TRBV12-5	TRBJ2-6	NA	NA	CASGLAHRSGANVLTF	TGTGCTAGTGGTTTGGCCCACAGGTCTGGGGCCAACGTCCTGACTTTC
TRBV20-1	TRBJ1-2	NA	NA	CSARDRASGYGYTF	TGCAGTGCTAGAGACAGGGCGTCGGGCTATGGCTACACCTTC
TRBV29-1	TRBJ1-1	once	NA	CSVSRTSNTEAFF	TGCAGCGTTTCCCGTACATCGAACACTGAAGCTTTCTTT
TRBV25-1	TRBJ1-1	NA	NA	CASSELSGSGVIGAFF	TGTGCCAGCAGTGAATTATCCGGTTCAGGGGTAATCGGAGCTTTCTTT
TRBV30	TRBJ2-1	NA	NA	CAWSAGVVRNEQFF	TGTGCCTGGAGTGCGGGAGTCGTCCGCAATGAGCAGTTCTTC
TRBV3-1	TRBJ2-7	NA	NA	CASSQDSPYEQYF	TGTGCCAGCAGCCAAGACAGCCCCTACGAGCAGTACTTC
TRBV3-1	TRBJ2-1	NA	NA	CASSQEKGSYNEQFF	TGTGCCAGCAGCCAAGAGAAGGGCTCCTACAATGAGCAGTTCTTC
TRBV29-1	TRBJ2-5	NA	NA	CSVEDPARRETQYF	TGCAGCGTTGAAGATCCGGCCAGGCGGGAGACCCAGTACTTC
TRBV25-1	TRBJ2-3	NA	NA	CASKGLSWDTQYF	TGTGCCAGCAAGGGACTTAGCTGGGATACGCAGTATTTT
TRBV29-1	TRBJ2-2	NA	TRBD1	CSARDSRAGELFF	TGCAGTGCACGGGACAGTAGGGCCGGGGAGCTGTTTTTT
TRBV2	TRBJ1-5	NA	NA	CASSKDDHSNQPQHF	TGTGCCAGCAGCAAGGACGACCATAGCAATCAGCCCCAGCATTTT
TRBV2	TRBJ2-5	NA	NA	CASRDRETQYF	TGTGCCAGCAGGGACAGAGAGACCCAGTACTTC
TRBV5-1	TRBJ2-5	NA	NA	CASSLGSSLETQYF	TGCGCCAGCAGCTTGGGCTCAAGTCTCGAGACCCAGTACTTC
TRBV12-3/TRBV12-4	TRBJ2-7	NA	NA	CASSLNRDLYEQYF	TGTGCCAGCAGTTTGAACAGGGACCTCTACGAGCAGTACTTC
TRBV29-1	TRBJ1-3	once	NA	CSGRSVRNTIYF	TGCAGCGGACGCTCGGTTAGGAACACCATATATTTT
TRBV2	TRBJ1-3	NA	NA	CASSAGDGNTIYF	TGTGCCAGCAGTGCAGGGGACGGAAACACCATATATTTT
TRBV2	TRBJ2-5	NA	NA	CASSIKEETQYF	TGTGCCAGCAGTATCAAAGAAGAGACCCAGTACTTC
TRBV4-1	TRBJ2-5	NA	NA	CASSQTLGGAYQETQYF	TGCGCCAGCAGCCAAACGTTAGGGGGAGCGTACCAAGAGACCCAGTACTTC
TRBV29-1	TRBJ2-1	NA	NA	CSLGSSSYNEQFF	TGCAGCCTTGGGTCTAGCTCCTACAATGAGCAGTTCTTC
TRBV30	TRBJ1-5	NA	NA	CAWSVLGRKQPQHF	TGTGCCTGGAGTGTACTGGGGAGGAAGCAGCCCCAGCATTTT
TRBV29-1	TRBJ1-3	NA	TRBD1	CSVEDRISGNTIYF	TGCAGCGTTGAGGACAGGATCTCTGGAAACACCATATATTTT
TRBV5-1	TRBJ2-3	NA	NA	CASSSPEGVDTQYF	TGCGCCAGCAGCTCCCCTGAGGGGGTAGATACGCAGTATTTT
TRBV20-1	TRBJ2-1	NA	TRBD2	CSAREWLAGRDNEQFF	TGCAGTGCTAGAGAGTGGCTAGCGGGAAGAGACAATGAGCAGTTCTTC
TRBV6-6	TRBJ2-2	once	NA	CASSYVSAGNTGELFF	TGTGCCAGCAGTTACGTGAGCGCAGGGAACACCGGGGAGCTGTTTTTT
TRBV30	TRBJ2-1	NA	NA	CAWALGLGQFF	TGTGCCTGGGCCTTGGGTTTAGGGCAGTTCTTC
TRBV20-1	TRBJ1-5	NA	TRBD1	CSVYRGDQPQHF	TGCAGTGTTTACAGGGGAGATCAGCCCCAGCATTTT
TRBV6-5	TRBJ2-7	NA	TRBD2	CASSYSSLAGIYEQYF	TGTGCCAGCAGTTACTCGAGCCTAGCGGGAATCTACGAGCAGTACTTC
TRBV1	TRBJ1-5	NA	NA	CTSSQGGPNQPQHF	TGCACCAGCAGCCAAGGGGGGCCCAATCAGCCCCAGCATTTT
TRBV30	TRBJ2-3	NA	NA	CAWSVSFKRVGVDTQYF	TGTGCCTGGAGTGTAAGCTTCAAGCGGGTGGGAGTAGATACGCAGTATTTT
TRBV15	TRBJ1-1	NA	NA	CATSPHRVGGTEAFF	TGTGCCACCAGCCCGCACCGGGTCGGGGGTACTGAAGCTTTCTTT
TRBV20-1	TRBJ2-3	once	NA	CSAREVELGDTQYF	TGCAGTGCTAGAGAAGTCGAGCTTGGGGATACGCAGTATTTT
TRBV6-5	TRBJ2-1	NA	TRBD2	CASAGGSYNEQFF	TGTGCCTCGGCCGGGGGGAGTTACAATGAGCAGTTCTTC
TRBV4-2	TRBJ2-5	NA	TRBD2	CASSQSARRGAIQETQYF	TGTGCCAGCAGCCAAAGTGCGCGGCGGGGGGCAATCCAAGAGACCCAGTACTTC
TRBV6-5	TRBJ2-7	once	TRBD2	CASSPGGSDLYEQYF	TGTGCCAGCAGCCCCGGGGGGAGTGATCTCTACGAGCAGTACTTC
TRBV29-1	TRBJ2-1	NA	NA	CSVLMHEQFF	TGCAGCGTTCTAATGCATGAGCAGTTCTTC
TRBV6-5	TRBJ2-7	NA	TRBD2	CASTRTSGSYEQYF	TGTGCCAGCACCAGGACTAGCGGGAGCTACGAGCAGTACTTC
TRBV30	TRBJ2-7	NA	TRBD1	CAWSVRQGADYEQYF	TGTGCCTGGAGTGTACGGCAGGGGGCGGACTACGAGCAGTACTTC
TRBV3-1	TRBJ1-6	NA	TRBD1	CASRTGDNSPLHF	TGTGCCAGCAGGACAGGGGACAATTCACCCCTCCACTTT
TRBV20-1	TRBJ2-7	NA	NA	CSARLVGEQYF	TGCAGTGCGCGTCTCGTCGGAGAGCAGTACTTC